One sample yielded the 16 T cell receptor beta chains listed below, sequenced in a study of blood T cell repertoires in COVID-19. The method was immunoSEQ multiplex PCR; TCRdb's version includes in-frame clones alone and lacks a portion of them. Counted here are more than 250,000 clones, more than 85% occurring once; the ten biggest clones make up roughly 20%. The specimen was PBMCs or T cells enriched from blood (not recorded which). These receptors originate from a woman between 25 and 40 years old who had recovered from COVID-19.

The rearrangement joins TRBV7-3 to TRBJ1-5; D is uncertain. CDR1 SGHTA and CDR2 FQGTGA come from the germline V gene. The CDR3 runs to 15 residues. Trimming left V 3 bases short and J 7 bases short, with 16 bases between. CDR3 bases: TGTGCCAGCAGCTTGGCGTGGTCCAGCGGACAGCCCCAGCATTTT. The encoded protein is CASSLAWSSGQPQHF.

The chain has TRBV4-3 and TRBJ2-7; 7 positions match TRBD2. CDR1 and CDR2 from the germline V gene are LGHNA and YSLEER. V lost 4 bases and J lost 4; bases outside the gene matches: 10. This CDR3 has 15 amino acids. CDR3 sequence (DNA): TGCGCCAGCAGCCCCCGCGCGGGGGTTGCGTACGAGCAGTACTTC. Its protein is CASSPRAGVAYEQYF.

The chain has TRBV2 and TRBJ1-6; tentative D call: TRBD1 (5 bases). There are 15 residues in the CDR3. Germline-derived CDR1 and CDR2 are SNHLY and FYNNEI. V was shortened by 5 bases and J by 5 bases, with 13 bases between the two germline ends. CDR3 DNA sequence: TGTGCCAGCAGTCCCAGGGTCTTGAATAATTCACCCCTCCACTTT. This codes for CASSPRVLNNSPLHF.

This chain joins TRBV21-1 and TRBJ2-3; TRBD2 was called by the table and not checked on the DNA. TRBV21-1 is recorded as a pseudogene. There are 17 residues in the CDR3. The CDR3 nucleotides read TGTGCCAGCAGCAAAACTACTAGCGGAGGAGTTGGTAATACGCAGTATTTT. Protein product: CASSKTTSGGVGNTQYF.

The V call is TRBV10-3, the J call TRBJ2-1; D call uncertain. Between the trimmed V and J ends, which lost 5 bases and 0 bases, there was a span of 11 bases. Germline assignment: CDR1 ENHRY and CDR2 SYGVKD. This CDR3 contains 15 residues. The CDR3 region is CAISPSLSSYNEQFF. DNA of the CDR3: TGTGCCATCAGTCCAAGCCTTAGCTCCTACAATGAGCAGTTCTTC.

This clone was observed a few times. This sequence joins TRBV7-8 and TRBJ2-1; 13 positions match TRBD2. Germline V gene sequence: CDR1 SGHVS, CDR2 FQNEAQ. Trimming cost V 5 bases and J 6 bases; bases outside gene matches: 7. The CDR3 totals 16 residues. The DNA for the CDR3 is TGTGCCAGCAGCGCCAGGACTAGCGGGAGATTCAATGAGCAGTTCTTC. Protein product: CASSARTSGRFNEQFF.

The chain combines TRBV28 with TRBJ2-5, with D hard to call. V lost 8 bases to trimming and J lost 5 bases, with 12 bases between them. The CDR3 covers 12 residues. Germline CDR1 MDHEN, CDR2 SYDVKM. Here the CDR3 DNA reads TGTGCCAGCTCGTCCGGGTACGAGACCCAGTACTTC. Residues: CASSSGYETQYF.

This chain uses TRBV3-1 (or the pseudogene TRBV3-2) with TRBJ1-3; 7 nucleotides match TRBD1. The CDR3 is 14 amino acids. Germline V gene lookup returns CDR1 LGHDT and CDR2 YNNKEL (reference sequence). The trim removed 2 bases at V and 7 bases at J, leaving 5 bases unmatched. As DNA, the CDR3 is TGTGCCAGCAGCCAATTGATCAGGGGGAACACCATATATTTT. Translation: CASSQLIRGNTIYF.

V usage is TRBV19 and J usage is TRBJ1-6, with D possibly being TRBD1 (6 bases). This CDR3 spans 12 amino acids. V shed 7 bases and J shed 14 bases, with 15 bases lying between them. Germline V gene lookup returns CDR1 LNHDA and CDR2 SQIVND (reference sequence). CDR3 sequence reads: CASNTGWGTLHF. CDR3 bases: TGTGCCAGTAACACAGGGTGGGGCACCCTCCACTTT.

The chain combines TRBV5-1 with TRBJ2-3; 9 nucleotides line up with TRBD1. Per germline, CDR1 SGHRS and CDR2 YFSETQ. Trimming took 0 bases from V and 2 from J; bases not matched to a gene: 4. The CDR3 has 16 amino acids. The CDR3, as DNA: TGCGCCAGCAGCTTGGCAGGGACAGGGTTCACAGATACGCAGTATTTT. This gives the protein CASSLAGTGFTDTQYF.

This sequence joins TRBV6-2 or TRBV6-3 and TRBJ1-1, with D unresolved. Germline V gene data show CDR1 as MNHEY and CDR2 as SVGEGT. V shed 0 bases and J shed 1 base, with 12 bases lying between them. The length of the CDR3 is 16 residues. CDR3 sequence: CASSYSISDGNTEAFF. DNA of the CDR3: TGTGCCAGCAGTTACTCGATAAGCGACGGGAACACTGAAGCTTTCTTT.

The chain links TRBV5-1 to TRBJ2-4; tentative D call: TRBD2 (6 bases). The V gene lost 5 bases and the J gene lost 2 bases, with 17 bases spanning the gap. Germline V gene data show CDR1 as SGHRS and CDR2 as YFSETQ. The CDR3 runs 16 residues. CDR3 in amino acids: CASSPQSGASKNIQYF. The CDR3 DNA is TGCGCCAGCAGTCCCCAATCGGGAGCATCCAAAAACATTCAGTACTTC.

J is TRBJ1-5 and V is TRBV2, with TRBD1 identical over 7 bases. Germline CDR1 reads SNHLY; CDR2 reads FYNNEI. The CDR3 is made up of 13 amino acids. The junction had 7 bases not matched to a gene; V was cut back by 10 bases and J by 4 bases. CDR3 DNA sequence: TGTGCCACTACGACAGGGACAAATCAGCCCCAGCATTTT. Encoded protein: CATTTGTNQPQHF.

This clone was found a few times. CDR3: CASSRSRGRGEKLFF. CDR3 DNA: TGTGCCAGCAGTAGATCCAGGGGAAGAGGTGAAAAACTGTTTTTT. The rearrangement joins TRBV28 to TRBJ1-4; a possible D gene is TRBD1 (6 bases). The CDR3 extends over 15 amino acids. Trimming took off 5 bases at V and 7 bases at J, with 17 bases between the two ends. Germline V CDR1 and CDR2: MDHEN, SYDVKM.

This clone was counted between two and nine times. The chain recombines TRBV5-1 with TRBJ1-4; D gene ambiguous. Germline V gene sequence: CDR1 SGHRS, CDR2 YFSETQ. Deletions cut 4 bases from V and 0 bases from J, with 22 bases between. The CDR3 runs 19 residues. For the CDR3, the DNA is TGCGCCAGCAGCCTATTGTCCAGGATGGACTCAGCAACTAATGAAAAACTGTTTTTT. Protein sequence: CASSLLSRMDSATNEKLFF. The entire variable domain, with the rest obtained from reference TRBV5-1 and TRBJ1-4, is as follows: KAGVTQTPRYLIKTRGQQVTLSCSPISGHRSVSWYQQTPGQGLQFLFEYFSETQRNKGNFPGRFSGRQFSNSRSEMNVSTLELGDSALYLCASSLLSRMDSATNEKLFFGSGTQLSVL.

This sequence joins TRBV6-5 and TRBJ1-2; D unresolved. V lost 1 base to trimming and J lost 0 bases, with 6 bases between them. The CDR3 is 14 residues long. Germline CDR1 is MNHEY and CDR2 is SVGAGI. The CDR3 nucleotides are TGTGCCAGCAGTTACTTGGCAGCTAACTATGGCTACACCTTC. It specifies CASSYLAANYGYTF.